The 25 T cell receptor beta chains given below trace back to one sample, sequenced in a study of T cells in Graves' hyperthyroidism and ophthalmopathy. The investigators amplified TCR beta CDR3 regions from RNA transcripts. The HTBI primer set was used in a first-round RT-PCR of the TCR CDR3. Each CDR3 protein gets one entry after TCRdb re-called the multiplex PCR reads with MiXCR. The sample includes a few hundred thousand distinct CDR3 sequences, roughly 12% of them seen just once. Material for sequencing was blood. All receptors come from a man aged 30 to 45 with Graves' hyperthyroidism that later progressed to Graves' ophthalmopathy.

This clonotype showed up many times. This CDR3 is CASSEGPAGGVNTEAFF. In DNA, the CDR3 is TGTGCCAGCAGTGAGGGACCGGCAGGGGGTGTGAACACTGAAGCTTTCTTT. This sequence joins TRBV6-1 and TRBJ1-1, with 7 bases fitting TRBD1. Germline V lookup: CDR1 MNHNS, CDR2 SASEGT. The CDR3 totals 17 residues. V shed 3 bases, J shed 0 bases, and the junction held 10 bases outside the gene matches.

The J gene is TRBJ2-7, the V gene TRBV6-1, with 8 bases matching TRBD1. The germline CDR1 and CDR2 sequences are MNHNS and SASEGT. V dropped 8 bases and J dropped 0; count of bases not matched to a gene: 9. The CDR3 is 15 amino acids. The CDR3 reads CASGKGQVHSYEQYF. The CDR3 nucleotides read TGTGCCAGCGGTAAGGGACAGGTCCACTCCTACGAGCAGTACTTC.

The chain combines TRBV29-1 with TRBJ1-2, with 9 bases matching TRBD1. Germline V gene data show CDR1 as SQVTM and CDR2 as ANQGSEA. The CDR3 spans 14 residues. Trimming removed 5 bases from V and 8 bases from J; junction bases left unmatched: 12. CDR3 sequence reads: CSVFGTGPYRGYTF. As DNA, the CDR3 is TGCAGCGTTTTTGGGACAGGGCCCTATAGGGGCTACACCTTC. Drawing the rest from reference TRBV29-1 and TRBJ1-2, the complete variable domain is SAVISQKPSRDICQRGTSLTIQCQVDSQVTMMFWYRQQPGQSLTLIATANQGSEATYESGFVIDKFPISRPNLTFSTLTVSNMSPEDSSIYLCSVFGTGPYRGYTFGSGTRLTVV.

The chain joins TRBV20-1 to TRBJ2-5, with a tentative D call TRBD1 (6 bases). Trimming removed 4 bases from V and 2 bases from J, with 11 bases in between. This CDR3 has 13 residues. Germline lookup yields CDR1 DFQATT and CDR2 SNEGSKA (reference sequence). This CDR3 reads CSATDRFQETQYF. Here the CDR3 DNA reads TGCAGTGCTACCGACAGGTTTCAAGAGACCCAGTACTTC.

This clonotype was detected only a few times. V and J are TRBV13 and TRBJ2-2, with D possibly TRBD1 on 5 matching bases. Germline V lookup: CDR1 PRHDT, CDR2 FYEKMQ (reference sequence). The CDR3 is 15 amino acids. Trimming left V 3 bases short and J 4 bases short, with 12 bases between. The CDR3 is CASSFSQGGTGELFF. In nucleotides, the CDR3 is TGTGCCAGCAGCTTTTCGCAGGGCGGCACCGGGGAGCTGTTTTTT.

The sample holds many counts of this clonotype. CDR3 sequence: CASSPPPVSYEQYF. The CDR3 bases are TGTGCCAGCAGCCCGCCCCCCGTATCCTACGAGCAGTACTTC. V gene TRBV7-8 combines with J gene TRBJ2-7, with no clear D. This CDR3 contains 14 residues. Trimming cost V 5 bases and J 1 base, with 12 bases left between them. Germline values: CDR1 SGHVS, CDR2 FQNEAQ.

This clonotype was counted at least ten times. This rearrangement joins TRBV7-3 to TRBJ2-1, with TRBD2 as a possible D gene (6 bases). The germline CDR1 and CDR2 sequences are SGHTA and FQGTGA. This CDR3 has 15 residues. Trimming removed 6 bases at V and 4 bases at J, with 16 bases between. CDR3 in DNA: TGTGCCAGCAGTTTTTATCCGGGACTTTACAATGAGCAGTTCTTC. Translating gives CASSFYPGLYNEQFF. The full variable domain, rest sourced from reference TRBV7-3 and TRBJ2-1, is GAGVSQTPSNKVTEKGKYVELRCDPISGHTALYWYRQSLGQGPEFLIYFQGTGAADDSGLPNDRFFAVRPEGSVSTLKIQRTERGDSAVYLCASSFYPGLYNEQFFGPGTRLTVL.

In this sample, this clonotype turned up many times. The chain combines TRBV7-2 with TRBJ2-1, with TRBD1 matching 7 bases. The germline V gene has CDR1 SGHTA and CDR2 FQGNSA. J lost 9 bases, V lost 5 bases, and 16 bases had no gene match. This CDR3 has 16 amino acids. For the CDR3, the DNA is TGTGCCAGCAGCAAACAGGGGTACGGTCTGGGCGGTGAGCAGTTCTTC. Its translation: CASSKQGYGLGGEQFF.

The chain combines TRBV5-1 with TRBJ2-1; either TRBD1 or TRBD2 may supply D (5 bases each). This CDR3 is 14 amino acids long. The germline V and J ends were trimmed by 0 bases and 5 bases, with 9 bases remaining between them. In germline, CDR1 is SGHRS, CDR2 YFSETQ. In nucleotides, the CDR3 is TGCGCCAGCAGCTTGGGGGACCGTCACAATGAGCAGTTCTTC. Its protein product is CASSLGDRHNEQFF.

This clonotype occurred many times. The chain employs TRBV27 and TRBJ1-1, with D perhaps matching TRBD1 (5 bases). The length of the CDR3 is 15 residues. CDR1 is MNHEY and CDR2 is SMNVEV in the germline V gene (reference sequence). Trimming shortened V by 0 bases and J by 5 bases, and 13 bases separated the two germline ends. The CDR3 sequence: CASSLSLGAPTEAFF. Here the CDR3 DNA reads TGTGCCAGCAGTTTATCTCTCGGGGCTCCAACTGAAGCTTTCTTT.

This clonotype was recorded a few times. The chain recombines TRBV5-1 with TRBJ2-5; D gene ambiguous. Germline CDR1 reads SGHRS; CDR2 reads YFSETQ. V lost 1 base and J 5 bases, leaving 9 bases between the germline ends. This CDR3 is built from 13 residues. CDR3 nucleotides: TGCGCCAGCAGCTTGATCCGGGCGGAGACCCAGTACTTC. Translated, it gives CASSLIRAETQYF. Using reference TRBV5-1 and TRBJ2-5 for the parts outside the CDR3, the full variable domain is KAGVTQTPRYLIKTRGQQVTLSCSPISGHRSVSWYQQTPGQGLQFLFEYFSETQRNKGNFPGRFSGRQFSNSRSEMNVSTLELGDSALYLCASSLIRAETQYFGPGTRLLVL.

Here the CDR3 reads CSAAGGVFGEKLFF. CDR3 nucleotide sequence: TGCAGCGCGGCAGGGGGGGTATTCGGTGAAAAACTGTTTTTT. This chain links TRBV29-1 with TRBJ1-4; 7 bases map to TRBD1. Germline CDR1 SQVTM, CDR2 ANQGSEA. J gave up 7 bases and V 7 bases, and 12 bases lay outside the gene matches. CDR3 length equals 14 residues.

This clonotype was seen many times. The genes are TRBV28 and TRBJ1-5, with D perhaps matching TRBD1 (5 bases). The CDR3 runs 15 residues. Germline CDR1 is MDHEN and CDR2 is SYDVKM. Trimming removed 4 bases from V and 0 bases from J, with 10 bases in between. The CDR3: CASSWTSYSNQPQHF. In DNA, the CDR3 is TGTGCCAGCAGTTGGACATCTTATAGCAATCAGCCCCAGCATTTT.

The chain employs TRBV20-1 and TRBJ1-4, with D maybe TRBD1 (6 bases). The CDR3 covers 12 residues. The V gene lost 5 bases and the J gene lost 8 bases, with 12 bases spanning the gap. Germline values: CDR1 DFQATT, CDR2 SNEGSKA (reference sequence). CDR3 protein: CSARWTAEKLFF. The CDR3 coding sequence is TGCAGTGCTCGATGGACAGCAGAAAAACTGTTTTTT.

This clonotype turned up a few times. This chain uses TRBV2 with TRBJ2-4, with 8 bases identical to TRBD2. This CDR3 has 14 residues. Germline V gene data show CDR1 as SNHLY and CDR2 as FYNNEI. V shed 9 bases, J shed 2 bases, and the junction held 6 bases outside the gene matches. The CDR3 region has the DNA TGTGCCAGTCCCGGGGGGGGATCCAAAAACATTCAGTACTTC. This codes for CASPGGGSKNIQYF.

CDR3 amino acids: CSVEDGTDYNEQFF. DNA of the CDR3: TGCAGCGTTGAAGACGGGACAGACTACAATGAGCAGTTCTTC. The J gene is TRBJ2-1, the V gene TRBV29-1; 7 nucleotides match TRBD1. Germline assignment: CDR1 SQVTM and CDR2 ANQGSEA. CDR3 length: 14 residues. Trimming at V came to 0 bases and at J to 3 bases, leaving 2 bases not matched to a gene.

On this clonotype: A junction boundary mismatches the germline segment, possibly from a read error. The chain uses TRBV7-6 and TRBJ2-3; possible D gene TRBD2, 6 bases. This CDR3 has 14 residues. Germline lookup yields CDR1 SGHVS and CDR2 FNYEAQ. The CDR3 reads CASTLTRAGDTQYF. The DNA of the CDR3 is TGTGCCAGCACCTTAACTCGAGCGGGAGATACGCAGTATTTT. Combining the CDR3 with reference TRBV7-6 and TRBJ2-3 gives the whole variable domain GAGVSQSPRYKVTKRGQDVALRCDPISGHVSLYWYRQALGQGPEFLTYFNYEAQQDKSGLPNDRFSAERPEGSISTLTIQRTEQRDSAMYRCASTLTRAGDTQYFGPGTRLTVL.

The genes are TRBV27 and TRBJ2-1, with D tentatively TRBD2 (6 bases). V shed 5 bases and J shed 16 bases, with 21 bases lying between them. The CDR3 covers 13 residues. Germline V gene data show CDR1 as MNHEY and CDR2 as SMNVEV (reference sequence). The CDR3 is CASSPFGGASEFF. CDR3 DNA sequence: TGTGCCAGCAGTCCGTTCGGCGGGGCTAGTGAATTCTTC.

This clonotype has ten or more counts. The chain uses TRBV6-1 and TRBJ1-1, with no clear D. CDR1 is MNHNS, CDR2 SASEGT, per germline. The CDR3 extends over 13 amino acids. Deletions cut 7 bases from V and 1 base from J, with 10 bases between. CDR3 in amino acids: CASISVGNTEAFF. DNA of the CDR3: TGTGCCAGCATTTCCGTTGGGAACACTGAAGCTTTCTTT.

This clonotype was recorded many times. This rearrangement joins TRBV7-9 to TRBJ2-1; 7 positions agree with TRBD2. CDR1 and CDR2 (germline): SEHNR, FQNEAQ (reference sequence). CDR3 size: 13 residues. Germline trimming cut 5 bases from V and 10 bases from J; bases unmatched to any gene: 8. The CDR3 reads CASSLTSAPEQFF. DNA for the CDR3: TGTGCCAGCAGCCTAACTAGCGCCCCCGAGCAGTTCTTC.

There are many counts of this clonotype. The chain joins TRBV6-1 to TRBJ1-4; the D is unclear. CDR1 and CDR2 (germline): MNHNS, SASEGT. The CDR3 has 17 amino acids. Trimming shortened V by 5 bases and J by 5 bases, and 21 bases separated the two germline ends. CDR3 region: CASSYLGQEGRNEKLFF. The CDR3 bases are TGTGCCAGCAGTTACCTGGGCCAGGAGGGAAGAAATGAAAAACTGTTTTTT.

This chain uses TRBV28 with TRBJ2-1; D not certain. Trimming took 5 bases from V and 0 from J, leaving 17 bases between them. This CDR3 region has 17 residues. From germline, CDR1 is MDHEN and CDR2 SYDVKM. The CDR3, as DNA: TGTGCCAGCAGTCCACAATACGCTTGGAGCTCCTACAATGAGCAGTTCTTC. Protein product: CASSPQYAWSSYNEQFF.

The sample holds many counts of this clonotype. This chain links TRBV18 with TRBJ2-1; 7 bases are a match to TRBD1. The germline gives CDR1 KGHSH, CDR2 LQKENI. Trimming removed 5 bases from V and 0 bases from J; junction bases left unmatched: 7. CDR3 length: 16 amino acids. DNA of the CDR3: TGTGCCAGCTCAGGCGGACAGGAAAGCTCCTACAATGAGCAGTTCTTC. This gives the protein CASSGGQESSYNEQFF.

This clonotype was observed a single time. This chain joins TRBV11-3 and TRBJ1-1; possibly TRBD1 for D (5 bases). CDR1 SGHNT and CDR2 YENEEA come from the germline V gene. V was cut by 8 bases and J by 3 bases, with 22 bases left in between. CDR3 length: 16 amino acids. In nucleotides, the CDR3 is TGTGCCAGCCCCGAGGGGCCAGGGTATGGGGACACTGAAGCTTTCTTT. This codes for CASPEGPGYGDTEAFF. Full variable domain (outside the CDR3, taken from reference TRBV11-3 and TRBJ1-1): EAGVVQSPRYKIIEKKQPVAFWCNPISGHNTLYWYLQNLGQGPELLIRYENEEAVDDSQLPKDRFSAERLKGVDSTLKIQPAELGDSAVYLCASPEGPGYGDTEAFFGQGTRLTVV.

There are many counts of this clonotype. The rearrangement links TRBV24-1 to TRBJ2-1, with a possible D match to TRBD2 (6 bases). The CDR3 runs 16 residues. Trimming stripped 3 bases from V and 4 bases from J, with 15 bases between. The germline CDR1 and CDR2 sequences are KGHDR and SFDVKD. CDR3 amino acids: CATSDAGRINYNEQFF. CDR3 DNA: TGTGCCACCAGTGATGCGGGACGGATAAATTACAATGAGCAGTTCTTC.